The 5 T cell receptor beta chains listed next were all sequenced from one sample in a study of blood T cell repertoires in COVID-19. The assay was immunoSEQ multiplex PCR, and TCRdb's table has in-frame clones only and misses some. The table records 390,000 or so clones, 87% of them present only once. The material sequenced was peripheral blood. These receptors were taken from a woman aged 30 to 39 with COVID-19, enrolled during active disease.

V usage is TRBV5-5 and J usage is TRBJ2-1; perhaps TRBD2 as D (6 bases). Per germline, CDR1 SGHKS and CDR2 YYEKEE (reference sequence). This CDR3 spans 12 amino acids. The ends were cut back, 0 bases at V and 8 bases at J, with 6 bases in the middle. The CDR3 loop is CASSLVADEQFF. In DNA, the CDR3 is TGTGCCAGCAGCTTGGTAGCGGATGAGCAGTTCTTC.

This clone was recorded once. The rearrangement links TRBV19 to TRBJ2-1, with 7 positions matching TRBD2. This CDR3 has 14 amino acids. Losses at the gene ends were 3 bases for V and 7 bases for J; bases not matched to a gene: 6. The germline CDR1 and CDR2 sequences are LNHDA and SQIVND (reference sequence). CDR3 DNA: TGTGCCAGTAGTATGGGCGGGAGATTTAATGAGCAGTTCTTC. It is translated as CASSMGGRFNEQFF.

This rearrangement joins TRBV2 to TRBJ2-7, with D maybe TRBD2 (6 bases). Trimming took off 9 bases at V and 2 bases at J, with 14 bases between the two ends. Germline CDR1 SNHLY, CDR2 FYNNEI. The CDR3 has 13 residues. CDR3 sequence reads: CASARERAYEQYF. CDR3 nucleotides: TGTGCCAGTGCCCGGGAGAGGGCCTACGAGCAGTACTTC.

The chain carries TRBV11-2 and TRBJ2-1, with 9 bases lining up with TRBD2. Unmatched junction bases numbered 10, after V lost 1 base and J lost 0 bases. The CDR3 is 19 amino acids. Germline CDR1 and CDR2: SGHAT and FQNNGV. The CDR3 sequence: CASSLGLTSGPDSYNEQFF. The CDR3, as DNA: TGTGCCAGCAGCTTAGGTTTAACTAGCGGGCCAGACTCCTACAATGAGCAGTTCTTC.

J is TRBJ2-4 and V is TRBV3-1 (or the pseudogene TRBV3-2); 7 nucleotides line up with TRBD1. The CDR3 extends over 15 amino acids. The germline CDR1 and CDR2 sequences are LGHDT and YNNKEL (reference sequence). V lost 6 bases and J lost 0; bases outside the gene matches: 5. The chain's CDR3 is CASSYRGRAKNIQYF. In DNA, the CDR3 is TGTGCCAGCAGTTACAGGGGAAGAGCCAAAAACATTCAGTACTTC.